Here is one T cell receptor (beta chain) with its context. Sequencing used immunoSEQ multiplex PCR; TCRdb keeps in-frame clones, though not all of them. This table has approximately 65,000 clones, approximately 86% appearing once. This entry comes from a study of technical replicates of blood from a few donors. Germline V gene sequence: CDR1 MNHNS, CDR2 SASEGT. Trimming pared 2 bases from V and 4 bases from J, leaving 6 bases between. The CDR3 spans 12 residues. The material sequenced was PBMCs. The chain is built from TRBV6-1 and TRBJ2-7; D gene uncertain. The sequence derives from a human donor in good health. Some clones in this sample may be carry-over from other donors' samples. The CDR3 reads CASSESRYEQYF. Written as DNA, the CDR3 is TGTGCCAGCAGTGAATCCAGATACGAGCAGTACTTC.